This TCR beta chain was found in a study of Ad26.COV2.S vaccination and SARS-CoV-2 variants. Treatment indicated: around 19 received Ad26.COV2.S at low or high dose, single or two shots; roughly five received placebo; per-sample allocation not given. On day 63 after the first injection, vaccine and placebo recipients gave samples. The repertoire was sequenced with immunoSEQ multiplex PCR; TCRdb's copy has only in-frame clones and lacks some. The data hold more than 300,000 clones, with 70% to 90% observed a single time. The count of this clone is one. This CDR3 is 12 amino acids long. Between the trimmed V and J ends, which lost 3 bases and 9 bases, there was a span of 9 bases. Looked up from germline, CDR1 is KGHSH and CDR2 is LQKENI.

The specimen comprised peripheral blood, sampled in a trial of Ad26.COV2.S vaccine versus placebo. This receptor was identified in a person between 18 and 65 years old who received the Ad26.COV2.S COVID-19 vaccine or a placebo. The chain joins TRBV18 to TRBJ2-1, with a weak D call TRBD2 (5 bases). CDR3 coding DNA: TGTGCCAGCTCACCTCAAGGACTTGAGCAGTTCTTC. Amino acids: CASSPQGLEQFF. Complete variable domain (other parts from reference TRBV18 and TRBJ2-1): NAGVMQNPRHLVRRRGQEARLRCSPMKGHSHVYWYRQLPEEGLKFMVYLQKENIIDESGMPKERFSAEFPKEGPSILRIQQVVRGDSAAYFCASSPQGLEQFFGPGTRLTVL.